These T cell receptor beta chains were read from a single sample in a study of tumor-infiltrating lymphocytes in primary liver carcinoma. Each CDR3 protein is one row after TCRdb ran MiXCR on the multiplex PCR reads. The sample shows nearly 200,000 distinct CDR3 sequences, less than 65% of them seen only once. Material: peripheral blood. These receptors were collected from a woman between 55 and 75 years old with primary liver carcinoma and hepatitis B virus infection. CDR3s leave out the opening cysteine and the closing phenylalanine or tryptophan. Fields, in order: V gene, clone size, CDR3 protein. The size entry is marked missing in some rows and otherwise reads once, few, many or a size class.

v_gene: TRBV12-3/TRBV12-4
abundance: few
CDR3aa: ASSFVRDPPYEQY

v_gene: TRBV29-1
abundance: .
CDR3aa: SVGPAGREDTEAF

v_gene: TRBV29-1
abundance: .
CDR3aa: GVAYGSGSADTQY

v_gene: TRBV28
abundance: .
CDR3aa: ASSPFAGLADSSYEQY

v_gene: TRBV29-1
abundance: .
CDR3aa: SVEDTQDADGKLF

v_gene: TRBV5-4
abundance: .
CDR3aa: VSSLAGSRFTTEAF

v_gene: TRBV5-1
abundance: few
CDR3aa: ASSSSGHTGELF

v_gene: TRBV6-5
abundance: .
CDR3aa: ASSYFGGVTAAF

v_gene: TRBV29-1
abundance: many
CDR3aa: SIQGMGDEQY

v_gene: TRBV12-3/TRBV12-4
abundance: many
CDR3aa: ASSPGRRPNQY

v_gene: TRBV5-1
abundance: .
CDR3aa: ASSSDGGSNQPQH

v_gene: TRBV7-9
abundance: .
CDR3aa: ASSLTTEAF

v_gene: TRBV29-1
abundance: .
CDR3aa: SVMGQGGSEQF

v_gene: TRBV12-5
abundance: many
CDR3aa: ASGLNTGELF

v_gene: TRBV12-3/TRBV12-4
abundance: .
CDR3aa: ASSLGGPGTGELF

v_gene: TRBV11-2
abundance: .
CDR3aa: ASGLSSLRGPIEAF

v_gene: TRBV5-1
abundance: .
CDR3aa: ASSLGIMHRRGDTQY

v_gene: TRBV11-2
abundance: .
CDR3aa: TSSSGGRAADEQY

v_gene: TRBV11-2
abundance: .
CDR3aa: VSSFGTPPGETQY

v_gene: TRBV6-5
abundance: .
CDR3aa: ACSFSWDGWQPQH

v_gene: TRBV11-1
abundance: .
CDR3aa: ASSAMTGTPGAKVLT

v_gene: TRBV6-1
abundance: few
CDR3aa: ASSGDQTYNEQF

v_gene: TRBV12-3/TRBV12-4
abundance: .
CDR3aa: GSSWGLGGTEAF

v_gene: TRBV5-5
abundance: .
CDR3aa: ASSPTSGRLTYNEQF

v_gene: TRBV28
abundance: .
CDR3aa: ASRTHGDEQF

v_gene: TRBV6-1
abundance: many
CDR3aa: ASTMTGSSYEQY

v_gene: TRBV11-2
abundance: .
CDR3aa: AGSSGGVEAF